Listed below are T cell receptor beta chains from one sample, sequenced in a study of graft-versus-host responses after intestinal transplantation. These receptors have no identified antigens. Profiled with immunoSEQ multiplex PCR; TCRdb holds only in-frame clones, not every one. The sample lists under 85,000 clones; about 94% were seen once. The specimen comprised unstimulated CD8+ T cells sorted from spleen or lymph node cells, sampled before intestinal transplant. All receptors come from a human donor who received an intestinal transplant. CDR3s include the opening cysteine and the closing phenylalanine or tryptophan. A D gene is named only where the DNA matches it firmly. The size field is filled for only some rows; it gives once, few, many or a size class.

j_call | clone_size | v_call | d_call | cdr3_nt | cdr3_aa
TRBJ2-5 | once | TRBV9 | - | TGTGCCAGCAGCGTAGAAACAGATCAAGAGACCCAGTACTTC | CASSVETDQETQYF
TRBJ1-5 | - | TRBV30 | - | TGTGCCTGGGCAGGACAGAGCAATCAGCCCCAGCATTTT | CAWAGQSNQPQHF
TRBJ1-1 | - | TRBV6-1 | - | TGTGCCAGCAGCTGGGGGATGAACACTGAAGCTTTCTTT | CASSWGMNTEAFF
TRBJ2-7 | - | TRBV7-9 | TRBD1 | TGTGCCAGCAGCTCGCCGGGACAGGGATACGAGCAGTACTTC | CASSSPGQGYEQYF
TRBJ1-5 | - | TRBV21-1 | - | TGCGCCAGCAGCAAAAGCCGGACAGGTCGGGACAATCAGCCCCAGCATTTT | CASSKSRTGRDNQPQHF
TRBJ2-1 | - | TRBV27 | - | TGTGCCAGCAGTTTGCGAGGGAATGAGCAGTTCTTC | CASSLRGNEQFF
TRBJ2-7 | - | TRBV27 | - | TGTGCCAGCATCGGGACCTCTACCTACGAGCAGTACTTC | CASIGTSTYEQYF
TRBJ1-5 | - | TRBV5-1 | - | TGCGCCAGCAGCTTCCTACCAGGAGCCTACAATCAGCCCCAGCATTTT | CASSFLPGAYNQPQHF
TRBJ2-3 | once | TRBV9 | TRBD2 | TGTGCCAGCAGCCCGTACGGGGGGAGCGCAGATACGCAGTATTTT | CASSPYGGSADTQYF
TRBJ1-2 | - | TRBV29-1 | - | TGCAGCGTTGAATCTTCGGGGGACTATGGCTACACCTTC | CSVESSGDYGYTF
TRBJ1-5 | - | TRBV7-8 | - | TGTGCCAGCAGCGTATGGGACCACAAAAATCCCATAAGCAATCAGCCCCAGCATTTT | CASSVWDHKNPISNQPQHF
TRBJ1-4 | - | TRBV29-1 | - | TGCAGCGTACGGGCCCAGGAGGAAAAACTGTTTTTT | CSVRAQEEKLFF
TRBJ1-4 | - | TRBV2 | - | TGTGCCAGCAGTGAAACAATGAGCCGGACTAATGAAAAACTGTTTTTT | CASSETMSRTNEKLFF
TRBJ1-2 | - | TRBV2 | - | TGTGCCAGGGCAGGGCGGGATGGCTACACCTTC | CARAGRDGYTF
TRBJ2-3 | - | TRBV4-1 | - | TGCGCCAGCAGCCAAGAAGCAGGGGACCCGGGGTATACGCAGTATTTT | CASSQEAGDPGYTQYF
TRBJ1-1 | - | TRBV27 | - | TGTGCCAGCAGTTTATCGCGAGGGGGGGACACTGAAGCTTTCTTT | CASSLSRGGDTEAFF
TRBJ2-3 | - | TRBV27 | - | TGTGCCAGCAGTTTATTGGAGGACACAGATACGCAGTATTTT | CASSLLEDTDTQYF
TRBJ2-1 | - | TRBV9 | TRBD2 | TGTGCCAGCAGCGTAGTAGCGGGAACTAACAATGAGCAGTTCTTC | CASSVVAGTNNEQFF
TRBJ2-3 | - | TRBV7-8 | TRBD1 | TGTGCCAGCATCCTAGGACAGGGGGCCCACACAGATACGCAGTATTTT | CASILGQGAHTDTQYF
TRBJ2-5 | - | TRBV4-1 | - | TGCGCCAGCAGCCAAACATGGGGAGAACAAGAGACCCAGTACTTC | CASSQTWGEQETQYF
TRBJ2-1 | - | TRBV2 | - | TGTGCCAGCAACCCCACCGTCTGGTCCTACAATGAGCAGTTCTTC | CASNPTVWSYNEQFF
TRBJ2-2 | - | TRBV6-4 | TRBD2 | TGTGCCAGCAGTTCGACTAGCGATGGCACCGGGGAGCTGTTTTTT | CASSSTSDGTGELFF
TRBJ2-1 | - | TRBV13 | TRBD2 | TGTGCCAGCAGCTTAGATCCTAGCGGGAGTGATAATGAGCAGTTCTTC | CASSLDPSGSDNEQFF
TRBJ2-7 | - | TRBV4-2 | TRBD2 | TGTGCCAGCAGCCGACTAGCGTCCCACGAGCAGTACTTC | CASSRLASHEQYF
TRBJ2-1 | - | TRBV14 | TRBD2 | TGTGCCAGCAGCCATCGACCAGGACTAGCGGGGGGATACAATGAGCAGTTCTTC | CASSHRPGLAGGYNEQFF
TRBJ1-2 | - | TRBV6-1 | TRBD1 | TGTGCCAGCAGGACAGGGAGCTATGGCTACACCTTC | CASRTGSYGYTF
TRBJ2-3 | once | TRBV7-8 | - | TGTGCCAGCAGCCCAGAACCTCGCGCAGAGTATTTT | CASSPEPRAEYF
TRBJ1-4 | - | TRBV27 | - | TGTGCCAGCAGTCCTCAAATAAATGAAAAACTGTTTTTT | CASSPQINEKLFF
TRBJ1-5 | - | TRBV10-1 | - | TGCGCCAGCCGCCTTAGAAACGACAGGTATCAGCCCCAGCATTTT | CASRLRNDRYQPQHF
TRBJ1-5 | - | TRBV5-8 | - | TGTGCCAGCAGCTTGGTTGGTCAGCCCCAGCATTTT | CASSLVGQPQHF
TRBJ2-3 | - | TRBV27 | - | TGTGCCAGCAGTTTTTATTCCAGCGGACGAGGGGCGAGTACGCAGTATTTT | CASSFYSSGRGASTQYF
TRBJ1-1 | - | TRBV7-2 | - | TGTGCCAGCAGCTTCCATGGAACTGAAGCTTTCTTT | CASSFHGTEAFF
TRBJ1-4 | - | TRBV27 | - | TGTGCCAGCAACGAAGGGGGTGGCGCGACAGTGCCTAATGAAAAACTGTTTTTT | CASNEGGGATVPNEKLFF
TRBJ2-1 | - | TRBV6-5 | - | TGTGCCAGCACCCCAAGCGGCAATGAGCAGTTCTTC | CASTPSGNEQFF
TRBJ1-6 | - | TRBV7-8 | - | TGTGCCAGCGGGGGTTTGGTGCCCAATGATAATTCACCCCTCCACTTT | CASGGLVPNDNSPLHF
TRBJ2-7 | - | TRBV27 | TRBD1 | TGTGCCAGCAGTTTATTAGGGACAGGGACCTACGAGCAGTACTTC | CASSLLGTGTYEQYF
TRBJ2-7 | - | TRBV13 | - | TGTGCCAGCAGCTTTACCGGGAGAGGCCTCCTCTACGAGCAGTACTTC | CASSFTGRGLLYEQYF
TRBJ2-1 | - | TRBV7-9 | TRBD2 | TGTGCCAGCAGCCCAGCAACAGGGACTAGCGGCTACAATGAGCAGTTCTTC | CASSPATGTSGYNEQFF
TRBJ2-7 | - | TRBV6-1 | - | TGTGCCAGCAGTGAAGGTTGGACGATGAGGGTTGGGGAGCAGTACTTC | CASSEGWTMRVGEQYF
TRBJ1-1 | - | TRBV4-3 | - | TGCGCCAGCAGCCAAGAGTGGGGACAGAACACTGAAGCTTTCTTT | CASSQEWGQNTEAFF
TRBJ1-1 | - | TRBV6-1 | - | TGTGCCAGCAGTGAAAGAGGTTGGGCGGGGAACACTGAAGCTTTCTTT | CASSERGWAGNTEAFF
TRBJ2-3 | - | TRBV2 | - | TGTGCCAGCAGTGAAAGCGAGAATTTAGCGGAGAAAGGCACAGATACGCAGTATTTT | CASSESENLAEKGTDTQYF
TRBJ1-5 | - | TRBV9 | - | TGTGCCAGCAGCGTAGCCAGCAATCAGCCCCAGCATTTT | CASSVASNQPQHF
TRBJ2-1 | few | TRBV9 | TRBD2 | TGTGCCAGCAGCCCGGGACTAGGAGGTACCTACAATGAGCAGTTCTTC | CASSPGLGGTYNEQFF
TRBJ2-1 | - | TRBV7-7 | - | TGTGCCAGCAGCCAGACGGGCTACAATGAGCAGTTCTTC | CASSQTGYNEQFF
TRBJ1-1 | - | TRBV7-6 | - | TGTGCCAGCAGATTTAACCTCGGAGGGGAGACTGAAGCTTTCTTT | CASRFNLGGETEAFF
TRBJ2-1 | - | TRBV6-1 | TRBD1 | TGTGCCTGCAGCGGAGACAGGGATTCCAATGAGCAGTTCTTC | CACSGDRDSNEQFF
TRBJ1-2 | - | TRBV29-1 | - | TGCAGCGTTGAAGAAGCCCGAAGTCGGGTCTATGGCTACACCTTC | CSVEEARSRVYGYTF
TRBJ2-2 | - | TRBV5-6 | - | TGTGCCAGCAGGAATGGACAGCGCGAGGGGTTCGGGGAGCTGTTTTTT | CASRNGQREGFGELFF